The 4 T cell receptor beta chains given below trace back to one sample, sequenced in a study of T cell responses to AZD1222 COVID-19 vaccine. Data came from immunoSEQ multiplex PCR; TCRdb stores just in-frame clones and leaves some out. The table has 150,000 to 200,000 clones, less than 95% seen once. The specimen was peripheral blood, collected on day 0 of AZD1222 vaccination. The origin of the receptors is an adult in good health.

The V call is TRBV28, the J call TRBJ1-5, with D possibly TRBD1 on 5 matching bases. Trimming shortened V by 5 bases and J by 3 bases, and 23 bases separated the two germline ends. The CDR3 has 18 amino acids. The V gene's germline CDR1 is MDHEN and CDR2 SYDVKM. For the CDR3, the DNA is TGTGCCAGCAGTGTGATTGAGTGGGGGAGCCGAGACAATCAGCCCCAGCATTTT. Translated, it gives CASSVIEWGSRDNQPQHF. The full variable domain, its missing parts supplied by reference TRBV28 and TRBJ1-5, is DVKVTQSSRYLVKRTGEKVFLECVQDMDHENMFWYRQDPGLGLRLIYFSYDVKMKEKGDIPEGYSVSREKKERFSLILESASTNQTSMYLCASSVIEWGSRDNQPQHFGDGTRLSIL.

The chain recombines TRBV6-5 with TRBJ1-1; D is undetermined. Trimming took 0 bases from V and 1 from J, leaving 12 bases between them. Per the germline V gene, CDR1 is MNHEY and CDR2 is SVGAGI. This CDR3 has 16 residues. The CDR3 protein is CASSYSSRGSNTEAFF. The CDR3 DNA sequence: TGTGCCAGCAGTTACTCTTCTCGAGGATCGAACACTGAAGCTTTCTTT.

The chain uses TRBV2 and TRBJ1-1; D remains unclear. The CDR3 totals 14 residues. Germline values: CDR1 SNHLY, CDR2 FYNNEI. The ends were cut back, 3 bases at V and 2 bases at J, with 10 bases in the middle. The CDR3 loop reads CASSDRQLNTEAFF. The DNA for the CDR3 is TGTGCCAGCAGTGACCGCCAGTTAAACACTGAAGCTTTCTTT.

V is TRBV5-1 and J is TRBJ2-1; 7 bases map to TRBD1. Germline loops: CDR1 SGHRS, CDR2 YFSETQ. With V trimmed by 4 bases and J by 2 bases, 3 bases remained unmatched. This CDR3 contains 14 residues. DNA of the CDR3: TGCGCCAGCAGCCCGGGACAGCCCTACAATGAGCAGTTCTTC. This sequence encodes CASSPGQPYNEQFF. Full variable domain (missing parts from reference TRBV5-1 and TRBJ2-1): KAGVTQTPRYLIKTRGQQVTLSCSPISGHRSVSWYQQTPGQGLQFLFEYFSETQRNKGNFPGRFSGRQFSNSRSEMNVSTLELGDSALYLCASSPGQPYNEQFFGPGTRLTVL.